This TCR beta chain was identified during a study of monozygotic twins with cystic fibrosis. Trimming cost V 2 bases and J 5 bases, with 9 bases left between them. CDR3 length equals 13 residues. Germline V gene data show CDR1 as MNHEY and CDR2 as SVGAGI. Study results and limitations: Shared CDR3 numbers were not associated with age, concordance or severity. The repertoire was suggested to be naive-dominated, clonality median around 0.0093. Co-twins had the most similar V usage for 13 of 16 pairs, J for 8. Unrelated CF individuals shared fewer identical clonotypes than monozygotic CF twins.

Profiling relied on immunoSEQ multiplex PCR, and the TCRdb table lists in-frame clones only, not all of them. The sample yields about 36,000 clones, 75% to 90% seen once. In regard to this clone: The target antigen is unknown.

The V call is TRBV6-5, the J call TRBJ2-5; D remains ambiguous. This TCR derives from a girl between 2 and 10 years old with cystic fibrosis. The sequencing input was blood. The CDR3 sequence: CASSYLIGETQYF. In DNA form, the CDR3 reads TGTGCCAGCAGTTACCTGATCGGCGAGACCCAGTACTTC.